This TCR beta chain stems from a study of CD8 T cells in ankylosing spondylitis. TCRdb redid the calling of the 5' RACE reads with MiXCR, one entry per CDR3 protein. The table records 130,000 or so distinct CDR3 sequences, about an eighth of them present only once. Overall study findings and caveats: As reported, disease-linked clones showed significant enrichment in matched ankylosing spondylitis synovial fluid. Those disease-linked clones were CD8+; they were also relatively rare in peripheral blood. Seemingly characteristic of ankylosing spondylitis blood was a TCR beta motif consisting of about 8 highly homologous variants.

This clonotype was seen ten or more times. The target antigen is unknown. V gave up 6 bases and J gave up 0 bases, with 18 bases separating them. CDR3 length: 17 residues. From germline, CDR1 is MNHNS and CDR2 SASEGT. The chain links TRBV6-1 to TRBJ2-1; D unresolved. What was sequenced was blood, either unsorted or a sorted T cell fraction (not recorded which). The sequence was obtained from a female donor with ankylosing spondylitis or in good health (not recorded which). CDR3 sequence: CASSAMSTVSSYNEQFF. The CDR3 DNA follows: TGTGCCAGCAGCGCGATGTCTACAGTGAGCTCCTACAATGAGCAGTTCTTC.